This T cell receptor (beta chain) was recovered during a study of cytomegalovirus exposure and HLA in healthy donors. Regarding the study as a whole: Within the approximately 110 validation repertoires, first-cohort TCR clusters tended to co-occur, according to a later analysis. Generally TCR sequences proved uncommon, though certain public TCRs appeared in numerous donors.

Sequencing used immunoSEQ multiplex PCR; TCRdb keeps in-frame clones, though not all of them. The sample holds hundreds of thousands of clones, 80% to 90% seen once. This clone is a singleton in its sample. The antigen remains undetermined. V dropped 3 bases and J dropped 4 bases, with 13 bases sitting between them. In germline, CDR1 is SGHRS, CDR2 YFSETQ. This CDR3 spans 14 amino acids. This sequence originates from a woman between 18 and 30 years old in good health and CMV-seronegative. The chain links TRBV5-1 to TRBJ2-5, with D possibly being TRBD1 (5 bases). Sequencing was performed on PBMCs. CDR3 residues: CASSSSDRGETQYF. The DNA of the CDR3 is TGCGCCAGCAGCTCCTCTGACAGAGGAGAGACCCAGTACTTC.